A single sample is the source of the 22 T cell receptor beta chains below, sequenced in a study of OX40 agonist ivuxolimab in advanced cancers. Libraries were made using the immunoSEQ multiplex PCR assay. In TCRdb, the immuneACCESS table is reduced to in-frame sequences with V and J assigned. These tables do not hold every clone; where another copy was compared, an unresolved V gene accounts for under half, and the others remain unexplained. The sample contains tens of thousands of clones, roughly 93% of them found a single time. Of the sample, approximately 0.32% falls within the top ten clones. This specimen was CD4+ or CD8+ T cells sorted from blood, taken in a trial of the OX40 agonist ivuxolimab. The source of these receptors is an adult with an advanced solid tumor such as melanoma, head and neck, liver or kidney cancer.

The CDR3 DNA reads as TGTGCCAGCAGTTTGGCTCTCAGGGGGAGGGATACAGAGACCCAGTACTTC. Amino acid sequence: CASSLALRGRDTETQYF. This rearrangement joins TRBV28 to TRBJ2-5; D could derive from TRBD1 or TRBD2 (7 bases each). The V and J ends lost 3 bases and 4 bases respectively, with 21 bases between them. The CDR3 sequence is 17 residues long. Germline lookup yields CDR1 MDHEN and CDR2 SYDVKM. Drawing the rest from reference TRBV28 and TRBJ2-5, the complete variable domain is DVKVTQSSRYLVKRTGEKVFLECVQDMDHENMFWYRQDPGLGLRLIYFSYDVKMKEKGDIPEGYSVSREKKERFSLILESASTNQTSMYLCASSLALRGRDTETQYFGPGTRLLVL.

This clone has only one observation. This chain connects TRBV28 to TRBJ1-6; 7 bases agree with TRBD1. The CDR3 totals 15 residues. The germline CDR1 and CDR2 sequences are MDHEN and SYDVKM. The V segment lost 6 bases and the J segment 8 bases; nucleotides outside the gene matches: 10. In nucleotides, the CDR3 is TGTGCCAGCAGGCTGGTCTGGGACAGCGATTCACCCCTCCACTTT. Its protein is CASRLVWDSDSPLHF.

V and J are TRBV19 and TRBJ1-2, with 7 nucleotides matching TRBD1. The CDR3 spans 14 residues. Germline assignment: CDR1 LNHDA and CDR2 SQIVND (reference sequence). J was trimmed by 0 bases and V by 7 bases; bases with no gene match: 5. This CDR3 reads CASTVGQANYGYTF. DNA of the CDR3: TGTGCCAGTACCGTCGGACAGGCTAACTATGGCTACACCTTC.

The CDR3 here is CASSVTGTGGITEAFF. In nucleotides, the CDR3 is TGTGCCAGCAGCGTAACCGGGACAGGGGGCATCACTGAAGCTTTCTTT. This chain uses TRBV5-6 with TRBJ1-1, with 12 positions matching TRBD1. CDR3 length: 16 residues. Trimming cost V 4 bases and J 4 bases; bases outside gene matches: 8. The germline gives CDR1 SGHDT, CDR2 YYEEEE.

The rearrangement uses TRBV28 and TRBJ2-7; 7 bases are a match to TRBD2. Germline V CDR1 and CDR2: MDHEN, SYDVKM. V gave up 6 bases and J gave up 2 bases; unmatched junction bases: 4. The CDR3 has 13 amino acids. The CDR3 here is CASSIGGTYEQYF. DNA of the CDR3: TGTGCCAGCAGCATCGGGGGGACCTACGAGCAGTACTTC.

The rearrangement uses TRBV27 and TRBJ2-7, with D tentatively TRBD1 or TRBD2 (6 bases each). The CDR3 has 15 residues. Trimming took off 4 bases at V and 0 bases at J, with 13 bases between the two ends. Germline V CDR1 and CDR2: MNHEY, SMNVEV (reference sequence). CDR3 nucleotides: TGTGCCAGCAGTTATCCGGGGGCGCCCTCCTACGAGCAGTACTTC. Protein sequence: CASSYPGAPSYEQYF.

V is TRBV5-3 and J is TRBJ2-7, with D possibly being TRBD1 (6 bases). TRBV5-3 is treated as an ORF (open reading frame) with a function not yet certain. The V gene lost 7 bases and the J gene lost 0 bases, with 20 bases spanning the gap. The CDR3 sequence is 16 residues long. The CDR3 DNA reads as TGTGCCAGACGGAAAATGACAGGCGTCAGCTCCTACGAGCAGTACTTC. Translating gives CARRKMTGVSSYEQYF.

The chain joins TRBV5-5 to TRBJ2-5; 16 nucleotides agree with TRBD2. Germline trimming cut 4 bases from V and 2 bases from J; bases unmatched to any gene: 8. The CDR3 has 18 amino acids. Germline V lookup: CDR1 SGHKS, CDR2 YYEKEE (reference sequence). The CDR3 loop is CASSVGTSGGALQETQYF. As DNA, the CDR3 is TGTGCCAGCAGCGTTGGGACTAGCGGGGGGGCCTTACAAGAGACCCAGTACTTC.

The chain combines TRBV6-1 with TRBJ1-4, with unresolved D. This CDR3 comprises 15 residues. Germline CDR1 reads MNHNS; CDR2 reads SASEGT. Trimming pared 1 base from V and 0 bases from J, leaving 6 bases between. The DNA for the CDR3 is TGTGCCAGCAGTGAAGGCATTGCAACTAATGAAAAACTGTTTTTT. Translated, it gives CASSEGIATNEKLFF.

J is TRBJ1-6 and V is TRBV27; possibly TRBD1 for D (6 bases). Germline CDR1 MNHEY, CDR2 SMNVEV (reference sequence). Trimming pared 5 bases from V and 7 bases from J, leaving 15 bases between. The CDR3 length is 15 residues. CDR3 loop: CASSAGTLGNSPLHF. The CDR3 DNA follows: TGTGCCAGCAGTGCGGGGACATTGGGGAATTCACCCCTCCACTTT.

This sequence joins TRBV28 and TRBJ1-3; D gene ambiguous. Germline lookup yields CDR1 MDHEN and CDR2 SYDVKM. The V end lost 7 bases, the J end lost 2 bases, and 12 bases lay between the germline ends. The CDR3 consists of 14 residues. The CDR3 region is CASIEAQTGNTIYF. For the CDR3, the DNA is TGTGCCAGCATCGAGGCCCAAACTGGAAACACCATATATTTT.

The rearrangement joins TRBV12-5 to TRBJ2-5; D is unresolved. The CDR3 spans 13 residues. CDR1 is LGHNT, CDR2 FRNRAP, per germline. V was shortened by 3 bases and J by 6 bases, with 11 bases between the two germline ends. For the CDR3, the DNA is TGTGCTAGTGGTTTAGCAGTGGATCAGACCCAGTACTTC. Protein: CASGLAVDQTQYF. Full variable domain (missing parts from reference TRBV12-5 and TRBJ2-5): DARVTQTPRHKVTEMGQEVTMRCQPILGHNTVFWYRQTMMQGLELLAYFRNRAPLDDSGMPKDRFSAEMPDATLATLKIQPSEPRDSAVYFCASGLAVDQTQYFGPGTRLLVL.

The V call is TRBV30, the J call TRBJ2-5; D unclear. Trimming took off 4 bases at V and 5 bases at J, with 11 bases between the two ends. Looked up from germline, CDR1 is GTSNPN and CDR2 is SVGIG (reference sequence). This CDR3 has 12 amino acids. The CDR3 protein is CAWKPLSETQYF. The CDR3 region has the DNA TGTGCCTGGAAACCTCTGAGTGAGACCCAGTACTTC.

J is TRBJ1-1 and V is TRBV4-2, with D unclear. The CDR3 is 13 residues long. V dropped 5 bases and J dropped 5 bases, with 12 bases sitting between them. CDR1 is LGHNA and CDR2 is YNFKEQ in the germline V gene. The chain's CDR3 is CASSLSTGTEAFF. In nucleotides, the CDR3 is TGTGCCAGCAGCTTGTCGACCGGGACTGAAGCTTTCTTT.

The chain links TRBV7-2 to TRBJ2-7; the D is unclear. Germline CDR1 is SGHTA and CDR2 is FQGNSA. The CDR3 runs to 14 residues. Trimming left V 2 bases short and J 1 base short, with 9 bases between. CDR3: CASSLFGGSYEQYF. The CDR3 DNA sequence: TGTGCCAGCAGCTTATTTGGTGGTTCCTACGAGCAGTACTTC.

The chain recombines TRBV7-9 with TRBJ2-3; D not resolved. The V and J ends lost 5 bases and 3 bases respectively, with 6 bases between them. Germline loops: CDR1 SEHNR, CDR2 FQNEAQ (reference sequence). The CDR3 length is 12 residues. In nucleotides, the CDR3 is TGTGCCAGCAGCCAGGTAACAGATACGCAGTATTTT. It translates to CASSQVTDTQYF.

The V gene is TRBV5-1, the J gene TRBJ2-7, with 9 positions matching TRBD1. This CDR3 is built from 15 residues. Germline lookup yields CDR1 SGHRS and CDR2 YFSETQ. Trimming cost V 3 bases and J 2 bases; bases outside gene matches: 6. The DNA for the CDR3 is TGCGCCAGCAGCTACGGGACAGGGCAAGCCTACGAGCAGTACTTC. As protein: CASSYGTGQAYEQYF. Full variable domain (missing parts from reference TRBV5-1 and TRBJ2-7): KAGVTQTPRYLIKTRGQQVTLSCSPISGHRSVSWYQQTPGQGLQFLFEYFSETQRNKGNFPGRFSGRQFSNSRSEMNVSTLELGDSALYLCASSYGTGQAYEQYFGPGTRLTVT.

This clone was found a few times. The chain has TRBV19 and TRBJ1-5; maybe TRBD1 (6 bases). Germline-derived CDR1 and CDR2 are LNHDA and SQIVND (reference sequence). Trimming cost V 7 bases and J 6 bases, with 13 bases left between them. The CDR3 totals 13 residues. The CDR3 bases are TGTGCCAGTAACCGGGGGGCCCCTCAGCCCCAGCATTTT. Translation: CASNRGAPQPQHF. The full variable domain, completed using reference TRBV19 and TRBJ1-5, is DGGITQSPKYLFRKEGQNVTLSCEQNLNHDAMYWYRQDPGQGLRLIYYSQIVNDFQKGDIAEGYSVSREKKESFPLTVTSAQKNPTAFYLCASNRGAPQPQHFGDGTRLSIL.

V gene TRBV28 combines with J gene TRBJ1-5; D remains ambiguous. There are 12 residues in the CDR3. CDR1 and CDR2 (germline): MDHEN, SYDVKM. Trimming stripped 5 bases from V and 7 bases from J, with 9 bases between. CDR3 nucleotides: TGTGCCAGCAGTCCAAGGCGACAGCCCCAGCATTTT. It translates to CASSPRRQPQHF.

The chain employs TRBV5-1 and TRBJ2-3; the match to TRBD1 covers 7 bases. CDR1 is SGHRS and CDR2 is YFSETQ in the germline V gene. Germline trimming cut 4 bases from V and 1 base from J; bases unmatched to any gene: 3. The CDR3 has 14 residues. The CDR3: CASSATGGTDTQYF. CDR3 sequence (DNA): TGCGCCAGCAGCGCAACAGGGGGCACAGATACGCAGTATTTT.

The chain carries TRBV4-1 and TRBJ2-7; 8 nucleotides agree with TRBD2. The junction had 3 bases not matched to a gene; V was cut back by 4 bases and J by 7 bases. The germline V gene has CDR1 MGHRA and CDR2 YSYEKL. The CDR3 is 12 amino acids. The CDR3 DNA reads TGCGCCAGCAGCCCTCGGGGGGGGGAGCAGTACTTC. This translates into CASSPRGGEQYF.

The chain uses TRBV6-1 and TRBJ2-5; 8 bases line up with TRBD1. The germline gives CDR1 MNHNS, CDR2 SASEGT. The CDR3 loop spans 14 amino acids. Trimming at V came to 8 bases and at J to 1 base, leaving 6 bases not matched to a gene. The CDR3 nucleotides read TGTGCCAGCGGGTCGGGACAGGCCCAAGAGACCCAGTACTTC. Translating gives CASGSGQAQETQYF.